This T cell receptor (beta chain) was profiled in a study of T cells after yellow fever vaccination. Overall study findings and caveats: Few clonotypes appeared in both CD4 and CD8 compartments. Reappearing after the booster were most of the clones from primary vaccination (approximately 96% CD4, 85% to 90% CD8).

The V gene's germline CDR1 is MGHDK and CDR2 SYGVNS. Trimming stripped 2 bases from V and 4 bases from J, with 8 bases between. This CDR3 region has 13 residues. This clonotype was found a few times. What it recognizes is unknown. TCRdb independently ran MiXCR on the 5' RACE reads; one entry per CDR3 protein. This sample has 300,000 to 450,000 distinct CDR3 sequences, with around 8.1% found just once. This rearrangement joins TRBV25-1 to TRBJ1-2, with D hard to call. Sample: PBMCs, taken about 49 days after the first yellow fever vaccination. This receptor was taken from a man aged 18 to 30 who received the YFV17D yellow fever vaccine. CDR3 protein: CASSEGPGYGYTF. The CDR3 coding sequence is TGTGCCAGCAGTGAAGGCCCGGGCTATGGCTACACCTTC.